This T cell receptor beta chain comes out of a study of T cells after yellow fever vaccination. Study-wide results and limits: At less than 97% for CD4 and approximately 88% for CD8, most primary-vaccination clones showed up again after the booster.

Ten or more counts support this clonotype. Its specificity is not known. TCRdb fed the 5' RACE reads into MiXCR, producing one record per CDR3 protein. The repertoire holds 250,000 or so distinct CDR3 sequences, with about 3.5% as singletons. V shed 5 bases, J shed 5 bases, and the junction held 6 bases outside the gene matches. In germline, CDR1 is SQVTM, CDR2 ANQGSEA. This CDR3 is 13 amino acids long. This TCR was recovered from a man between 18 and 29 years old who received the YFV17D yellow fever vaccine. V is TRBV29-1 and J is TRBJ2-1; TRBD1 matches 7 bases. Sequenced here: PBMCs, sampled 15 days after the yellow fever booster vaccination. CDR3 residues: CSVRGQPHNEQFF. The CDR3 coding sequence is TGCAGCGTTAGGGGACAGCCACACAATGAGCAGTTCTTC.